These 8 T cell receptor beta chains share one sample of origin, sequenced in a study of T cell changes during pregnancy in multiple sclerosis. Some clones are missing from TCRdb's copy, which holds only in-frame ones; the method was immunoSEQ multiplex PCR. The sample yields about 130,000 clones, 95% to 98% seen once. This sample comprised peripheral blood, obtained after pregnancy. Every receptor here comes from a female donor with multiple sclerosis, enrolled in a pregnancy study.

Turning to this clone: The junction does not match germline at one end; this may be a read error. The chain carries TRBV4-1 and TRBJ1-5; tentatively, D is TRBD1 (6 bases). The CDR3 runs to 15 residues. The germline V gene encodes CDR1 MGHRA and CDR2 YSYEKL. This chain's CDR3 is CASSQEVQGNPPQHF. CDR3 in DNA: TGCGCCAGCAGCCAAGAGGTGCAGGGGAATCCGCCCCAGCATTTT.

This chain joins TRBV9 and TRBJ2-1; 8 bases are shared with TRBD2. CDR1 SGDLS and CDR2 YYNGEE come from the germline V gene. The CDR3 runs 13 residues. J lost 9 bases, V lost 4 bases, and 6 bases had no gene match. CDR3 in DNA: TGTGCCAGCAGCTCAATTCTAGCGGGTGAGCAGTTCTTC. Its protein product is CASSSILAGEQFF.

V and J are TRBV4-1 and TRBJ1-1, with unresolved D. Germline V gene data show CDR1 as MGHRA and CDR2 as YSYEKL. The CDR3 spans 13 residues. Trimming pared 3 bases from V and 4 bases from J, leaving 9 bases between. Here the CDR3 reads CASSHTEGTEAFF. CDR3 nucleotides: TGCGCCAGCAGCCATACAGAAGGCACTGAAGCTTTCTTT.

This clone showed up just once. J is TRBJ2-1 and V is TRBV29-1, with 7 bases lining up with TRBD2. CDR1 is SQVTM, CDR2 ANQGSEA, per germline. This CDR3 comprises 12 residues. With 7 bases clipped from V and 6 bases from J, the junction kept 6 bases outside the gene matches. The CDR3 loop reads CSARLAVNEQFF. The CDR3 bases are TGCAGCGCCCGACTAGCCGTCAATGAGCAGTTCTTC.

V and J are TRBV2 and TRBJ2-3; D perhaps matches TRBD2 (5 bases). CDR3 length: 15 amino acids. The germline V and J ends were trimmed by 10 bases and 1 base, with 18 bases remaining between them. Germline V gene data show CDR1 as SNHLY and CDR2 as FYNNEI. The chain's CDR3 is CANSKLGLGTDTQYF. The CDR3 DNA sequence: TGTGCCAACTCTAAACTCGGACTTGGCACAGATACGCAGTATTTT.

The chain is built from TRBV23-1 and TRBJ2-3; no firm D call. TRBV23-1 is flagged as an ORF with uncertain function. CDR3 length: 13 amino acids. Deletions cut 8 bases from V and 2 bases from J, with 11 bases between. The CDR3 spells CASAGGATDTQYF. CDR3 in DNA: TGCGCCAGCGCCGGCGGCGCCACAGATACGCAGTATTTT.

J is TRBJ1-2 and V is TRBV7-9; 9 nucleotides match TRBD1. From germline, CDR1 is SEHNR and CDR2 FQNEAQ (reference sequence). This CDR3 spans 17 amino acids. With 5 bases clipped from V and 10 bases from J, the junction kept 20 bases outside the gene matches. CDR3 residues: CASSGTGSIIGGRNYTF. As DNA, the CDR3 is TGTGCCAGCAGCGGGACAGGGTCGATTATAGGGGGGAGAAACTACACCTTC.

V is TRBV27 and J is TRBJ2-3, with D maybe TRBD2 (5 bases). This CDR3 contains 15 residues. The germline gives CDR1 MNHEY, CDR2 SMNVEV (reference sequence). V lost 2 bases to trimming and J lost 0 bases, with 9 bases between them. Here the CDR3 reads CASSLRSGSTDTQYF. CDR3 in DNA: TGTGCCAGCAGTTTACGGAGCGGAAGCACAGATACGCAGTATTTT.